The next 11 T cell receptor beta chains were all read from a single sample in a study of cytomegalovirus exposure and HLA in healthy donors (dated by TCRdb to about 2017). The receptor library was made with the immunoSEQ multiplex PCR assay. For the multiplex PCR, a mixture combining 60 forward primers for TCR Vbeta segments and 13 reverse primers for TCR Jbeta segments was used. TCRdb retrieved this table from immuneACCESS and kept in-frame rearrangements only. Not all clones are present; in checked studies, unresolved V genes account for under half, and no reason is known for the remainder. For this sample there are roughly 170,000 clones; about four fifths appear just once. The ten most abundant clones make up approximately 1.6% of the sample. Material for sequencing was PBMCs. The receptors were sampled from a male donor in good health and CMV-seronegative.

In this sample, this clone turned up a few times. At the DNA level, this CDR3 is encoded by other sequences in the same sample as well. This chain uses TRBV6-5 with TRBJ1-5, with D possibly matching TRBD1 (6 bases). Germline loops: CDR1 MNHEY, CDR2 SVGAGI. V was clipped by 5 bases and J by 6 bases, with 8 bases between them. CDR3 size: 12 residues. The CDR3 loop reads CASSRGGQPQHF. In DNA form, the CDR3 reads TGTGCCAGCAGTAGGGGGGGTCAGCCCCAGCATTTT.

This clone was counted a single time. This rearrangement joins TRBV4-2 to TRBJ1-1; D call uncertain. The CDR3 has 12 amino acids. V shed 3 bases and J shed 7 bases, with 9 bases lying between them. Germline V CDR1 and CDR2: LGHNA, YNFKEQ. CDR3 sequence reads: CASSQGPSEAFF. The CDR3 DNA reads TGTGCCAGCAGCCAGGGCCCAAGTGAAGCTTTCTTT.

This chain links TRBV5-4 with TRBJ2-1; D perhaps matches TRBD1 (7 bases). The CDR3 contains 15 residues. Germline V gene data show CDR1 as SGHNT and CDR2 as YYREEE (reference sequence). The CDR3 nucleotides are TGTGCTACTAACGGGGCGGGACAGAACTACAATGAGCAGTTCTTC. It codes for CATNGAGQNYNEQFF.

A few counts support this clone. The J gene is TRBJ1-3, the V gene TRBV9; D is perhaps TRBD1 (5 bases). V dropped 4 bases and J dropped 1 base, with 15 bases sitting between them. From germline, CDR1 is SGDLS and CDR2 YYNGEE. The CDR3 is 16 amino acids. The CDR3 is CASSPNAGYSGNTIYF. The CDR3 bases are TGTGCCAGCAGCCCCAACGCAGGGTATTCTGGAAACACCATATATTTT.

The chain has TRBV6-4 and TRBJ2-1; weak D call: TRBD1 (6 bases). The V gene lost 3 bases and the J gene lost 9 bases, with 12 bases spanning the gap. Germline CDR1 reads MRHNA; CDR2 reads SNTAGT. The length of the CDR3 is 13 residues. CDR3 loop: CASSDSWTAEQFF. The DNA of the CDR3 is TGTGCCAGCAGTGATTCCTGGACAGCTGAGCAGTTCTTC.

This chain links TRBV18 with TRBJ1-2, with D maybe TRBD1 (5 bases). The germline V gene has CDR1 KGHSH and CDR2 LQKENI. The CDR3 spans 16 residues. Trimming cost V 3 bases and J 6 bases, with 20 bases left between them. The CDR3 spells CASSPSTGFQKDGYTF. For the CDR3, the DNA is TGTGCCAGCTCACCTTCAACAGGTTTCCAGAAAGATGGCTACACCTTC. The full variable domain, completed using reference TRBV18 and TRBJ1-2, is NAGVMQNPRHLVRRRGQEARLRCSPMKGHSHVYWYRQLPEEGLKFMVYLQKENIIDESGMPKERFSAEFPKEGPSILRIQQVVRGDSAAYFCASSPSTGFQKDGYTFGSGTRLTVV.

The V call is TRBV30, the J call TRBJ2-7; TRBD1 is a possible D gene (6 bases). CDR1 GTSNPN and CDR2 SVGIG come from the germline V gene (reference sequence). The V gene lost 3 bases and the J gene lost 1 base, with 16 bases spanning the gap. The CDR3 extends over 15 amino acids. CDR3 nucleotide sequence: TGTGCCTGGAGAGAAGGGACATACAAATCCTACGAGCAGTACTTC. Translated, it gives CAWREGTYKSYEQYF.

This chain connects TRBV9 to TRBJ2-4; TRBD2 matches 12 bases. The CDR3 totals 16 residues. Germline CDR1 and CDR2: SGDLS and YYNGEE. With 4 bases clipped from V and 8 bases from J, the junction kept 10 bases outside the gene matches. CDR3 amino acids: CASSFLAGGITDIQYF. CDR3 in DNA: TGTGCCAGCAGCTTCCTAGCGGGGGGGATTACGGACATTCAGTACTTC.

The chain combines TRBV4-1 with TRBJ2-5; D gene ambiguous. CDR1 and CDR2 from the germline V gene are MGHRA and YSYEKL. The ends were cut back, 0 bases at V and 7 bases at J, with 9 bases in the middle. The CDR3 is 13 residues long. CDR3 in DNA: TGCGCCAGCAGCCAAGACACCTCGGTGACCCAGTACTTC. It translates to CASSQDTSVTQYF.

The rearrangement joins TRBV5-1 to TRBJ2-4; tentative D call: TRBD1 (6 bases). V lost 3 bases to trimming and J lost 7 bases, with 20 bases between them. The CDR3 is 16 residues long. CDR1 and CDR2 (germline): SGHRS, YFSETQ. CDR3 sequence: CASSSRTAMDVNIQYF. CDR3 sequence (DNA): TGCGCCAGCAGCTCGAGGACAGCCATGGACGTTAACATTCAGTACTTC.

Only one count was recorded for this clone. The genes are TRBV18 and TRBJ2-4; weak D call: TRBD2 (5 bases). This CDR3 has 18 residues. Germline CDR1 is KGHSH and CDR2 is LQKENI. The ends were cut back, 3 bases at V and 0 bases at J, with 18 bases in the middle. The CDR3 DNA follows: TGTGCCAGCTCACCCACTAGGGTTAGAACCCTAGCCAAAAACATTCAGTACTTC. As protein: CASSPTRVRTLAKNIQYF.